These 9 T cell receptor beta chains were all obtained from the same sample, sequenced in a study of blood T cell repertoires in COVID-19. The assay was immunoSEQ multiplex PCR, and TCRdb's table has in-frame clones only and misses some. The sample has roughly 120,000 clones, roughly 74% seen once; the top ten hold about 6%. The sample comprised peripheral blood. These receptors came from a man older than 75 with COVID-19, enrolled during active disease.

The chain couples TRBV6-2 or TRBV6-3 to TRBJ2-7; a possible D gene is TRBD2 (5 bases). CDR3 length: 11 residues. Germline lookup yields CDR1 MNHEY and CDR2 SVGEGT. The V end lost 4 bases, the J end lost 7 bases, and 8 bases lay between the germline ends. The CDR3 loop is CASSFLAEQYF. DNA for the CDR3: TGTGCCAGCAGTTTCCTAGCTGAGCAGTACTTC.

A single count supports this clone. This sample also contains other DNA sequences that code for the same CDR3. This chain connects TRBV29-1 to TRBJ2-5; 15 positions match TRBD2. The CDR3 covers 15 residues. Germline V gives CDR1 SQVTM, CDR2 ANQGSEA. The trim removed 5 bases at V and 9 bases at J, leaving 10 bases unmatched. The CDR3 sequence is CSVYLGLAGGGAQYF. Here the CDR3 DNA reads TGCAGCGTTTACTTGGGACTAGCGGGAGGTGGGGCCCAGTACTTC.

The rearrangement links TRBV9 to TRBJ2-3; maybe TRBD1 (6 bases). Germline values: CDR1 SGDLS, CDR2 YYNGEE. V was clipped by 3 bases and J by 6 bases, with 8 bases between them. CDR3 length equals 12 residues. This chain's CDR3 is CASSGGLDTQYF. CDR3 nucleotide sequence: TGTGCCAGCAGCGGGGGGCTCGATACGCAGTATTTT.

In this sample, this clone turned up once. A much more abundant neighbour one base away suggests this may be a read error. V usage is TRBV5-6 and J usage is TRBJ1-5, with 8 bases that match TRBD1. From germline, CDR1 is SGHDT and CDR2 YYEEEE. With 4 bases clipped from V and 6 bases from J, the junction kept 3 bases outside the gene matches. This CDR3 has 13 residues. CDR3 protein: CASSPGGGQPQHF. Written as DNA, the CDR3 is TGTGCCAGCAGCCCAGGGGGCGGTCAGCCCCAGCATTTT.

Concerning this clone itself: This sample includes further DNA sequences coding for the same CDR3. CDR3 in amino acids: CASSVGQGYGYTF. Written as DNA, the CDR3 is TGTGCCAGCAGCGTTGGACAGGGCTATGGCTACACCTTC. The chain joins TRBV7-2 to TRBJ1-2, with 8 bases aligning to TRBD1. Germline values: CDR1 SGHTA, CDR2 FQGNSA. Unmatched junction bases numbered 3, after V lost 5 bases and J lost 4 bases. The CDR3 runs 13 residues.

This chain links TRBV4-1 with TRBJ2-5; 10 bases align to TRBD2. The trim removed 0 bases at V and 1 base at J, leaving 11 bases unmatched. The CDR3 covers 19 residues. In germline, CDR1 is MGHRA, CDR2 YSYEKL. The CDR3 nucleotides read TGCGCCAGCAGCCAAGAGAGGGCTAGCGGGAGTCCCCCCCAAGAGACCCAGTACTTC. This translates into CASSQERASGSPPQETQYF.

The chain carries TRBV7-2 and TRBJ2-3; 11 positions match TRBD1. CDR3 length: 15 residues. Unmatched junction bases numbered 7, after V lost 6 bases and J lost 5 bases. The V gene's germline CDR1 is SGHTA and CDR2 FQGNSA. The CDR3 region is CASRRGTGGLDTQYF. CDR3 nucleotide sequence: TGTGCCAGCAGACGCGGGACAGGGGGATTAGATACGCAGTATTTT.

The rearrangement uses TRBV5-1 and TRBJ2-1, with TRBD1 matching 10 bases. J was trimmed by 9 bases and V by 4 bases; bases with no gene match: 7. CDR3 size: 14 residues. Germline CDR1 reads SGHRS; CDR2 reads YFSETQ. The CDR3 DNA reads as TGCGCCAGCAGCGAGGGACAGGGGCACGGTGAGCAGTTCTTC. Protein: CASSEGQGHGEQFF.

The chain is built from TRBV19 and TRBJ1-1, with 7 bases identical to TRBD1. This CDR3 comprises 15 residues. V shed 3 bases and J 3 bases; nucleotides not matched to a gene: 7. From germline, CDR1 is LNHDA and CDR2 SQIVND (reference sequence). CDR3 in amino acids: CASSIVGGSDTEAFF. DNA of the CDR3: TGTGCCAGTAGTATTGTAGGGGGCTCGGACACTGAAGCTTTCTTT.